Below are 3 T cell receptor beta chains sequenced from a single sample in a study of T cells in Graves' hyperthyroidism and ophthalmopathy. Using RNA transcripts as the source, TCR beta CDR3 regions were amplified. First-round RT-PCR of the TCR CDR3 relied on the HTBI primer set. MiXCR, applied by TCRdb to the multiplex PCR reads, yields one record per CDR3 protein. The sample has about 200,000 distinct CDR3 sequences; less than 20% are singletons. Sequencing was performed on blood. All receptors derive from a woman aged 50 to 60 with Graves' hyperthyroidism.

This clonotype was recorded many times. The chain carries TRBV12-3 or TRBV12-4 and TRBJ2-5; TRBD2 might be the D (7 bases). This CDR3 is built from 14 residues. Trimming removed 7 bases from V and 1 base from J, with 13 bases in between. CDR3 sequence (DNA): TGTGCCAGCAACTACAGGGAGGGCCAAGAGACCCAGTACTTC. The encoded protein is CASNYREGQETQYF.

There are many counts of this clonotype. This chain joins TRBV12-3 or TRBV12-4 and TRBJ2-2; D is possibly TRBD1 or TRBD2 (5 bases each). V was clipped by 11 bases and J by 7 bases, with 17 bases between them. The CDR3 covers 13 residues. CDR3 protein: CAVSPGAGGELFF. The CDR3 DNA follows: TGTGCCGTCTCTCCCGGGGCTGGCGGGGAGCTGTTTTTT.

This clonotype came up many times. J is TRBJ2-5 and V is TRBV20-1; D perhaps matches TRBD2 (6 bases). There are 13 residues in the CDR3. The V end lost 0 bases, the J end lost 10 bases, and 15 bases lay between the germline ends. Germline CDR1 DFQATT, CDR2 SNEGSKA (reference sequence). Written as DNA, the CDR3 is TGCAGTGCTAGAGAGTCGGGAGACCAAGACCAGTACTTC. As protein: CSARESGDQDQYF.